This T cell receptor beta chain was identified during a study of cytomegalovirus exposure and HLA in healthy donors. The data were produced by immunoSEQ multiplex PCR, yet TCRdb's version contains in-frame clones alone and is incomplete. The data contain more than 85,000 clones, 86% of them singletons. Germline-derived CDR1 and CDR2 are SGHNT and YENEEA. The CDR3 is made up of 13 amino acids. V dropped 8 bases and J dropped 5; count of bases not matched to a gene: 7. The chain uses TRBV11-3 and TRBJ1-1; 8 bases are a match to TRBD1. This clonotype originated in a woman aged 18 to 35 in good health and CMV-seropositive. Source material: PBMCs. The CDR3 region is CASSTGVGTEAFF. The DNA for the CDR3 is TGTGCCAGCTCGACAGGGGTCGGGACTGAAGCTTTCTTT.